Presented here are 27 T cell receptor beta chains from one specimen sequenced in a study of early T cells in non-severe SARS-CoV-2 infection. TCRdb re-analysed the 5' RACE reads in MiXCR, keeping a single row per CDR3 protein. The sample records roughly 28,000 distinct CDR3 sequences, 5.8% being singletons. Sequenced material: whole blood. These receptors were taken from an adult who was a healthcare worker with PCR-confirmed SARS-CoV-2 infection or an uninfected control (not recorded which).

This clonotype was recorded many times. The genes are TRBV29-1 and TRBJ2-1; D not resolved. The CDR3 loop spans 10 amino acids. Germline CDR1 and CDR2: SQVTM and ANQGSEA. Deletions cut 5 bases from V and 7 bases from J, with 6 bases between. The CDR3 loop reads CSVLSNEQFF. CDR3 sequence (DNA): TGCAGCGTTCTTTCTAATGAGCAGTTCTTC.

This clonotype showed up many times. The chain employs TRBV6-1 and TRBJ2-7; D gene uncertain. Germline V gene lookup returns CDR1 MNHNS and CDR2 SASEGT. CDR3 size: 11 residues. Trimming stripped 6 bases from V and 6 bases from J, with 9 bases between. CDR3 in amino acids: CASRRTGEQYF. The CDR3 DNA reads as TGTGCCAGCAGGAGGACGGGCGAGCAGTACTTC.

This clonotype showed up many times. The chain joins TRBV12-3 or TRBV12-4 to TRBJ2-3, with D unclear. Trimming took 3 bases from V and 3 from J, leaving 13 bases between them. The CDR3 is 15 amino acids. The CDR3: CASSLSLLGTDTQYF. DNA for the CDR3: TGTGCCAGCAGTTTGAGCCTCCTCGGGACAGATACGCAGTATTTT.

About this clonotype: A much more abundant neighbour one base away suggests this may be a read error. The gene calls are TRBV19 and TRBJ2-1; D may be TRBD1 (5 bases). The germline gives CDR1 LNHDA, CDR2 SQIVND (reference sequence). The CDR3 has 12 residues. The V end lost 5 bases, the J end lost 10 bases, and 12 bases lay between the germline ends. The CDR3 spells CASSAGAYEQFF. CDR3 nucleotide sequence: TGTGCCAGTAGTGCTGGGGCGTACGAGCAGTTCTTC. The full variable domain, its missing parts supplied by reference TRBV19 and TRBJ2-1, is DGGITQSPKYLFRKEGQNVTLSCEQNLNHDAMYWYRQDPGQGLRLIYYSQIVNDFQKGDIAEGYSVSREKKESFPLTVTSAQKNPTAFYLCASSAGAYEQFFGPGTRLTVL.

This clonotype has a count of ten or more. This chain uses TRBV12-3 or TRBV12-4 with TRBJ1-1; D gene ambiguous. The CDR3 spans 12 residues. V dropped 8 bases and J dropped 5 bases, with 12 bases sitting between them. The CDR3 DNA reads TGTGCCAGCTGGGCCGGTCTTACTGAAGCTTTCTTT. Amino acids: CASWAGLTEAFF.

This chain uses TRBV27 with TRBJ1-6, with TRBD1 identical over 12 bases. This CDR3 has 18 residues. V dropped 7 bases and J dropped 9; count of bases not matched to a gene: 16. Germline assignment: CDR1 MNHEY and CDR2 SMNVEV (reference sequence). CDR3 sequence: CASTKWTGTGGGGSPLHF. The CDR3 DNA reads TGTGCCAGCACCAAATGGACCGGGACAGGGGGCGGCGGTTCACCCCTCCACTTT.

J is TRBJ1-2 and V is TRBV10-3, with 7 bases lining up with TRBD1. The CDR3 covers 15 residues. Germline V gene sequence: CDR1 ENHRY, CDR2 SYGVKD. J gave up 5 bases and V 5 bases, and 11 bases lay outside the gene matches. CDR3 region: CAISFGQDHFYGYTF. For the CDR3, the DNA is TGTGCCATCAGTTTTGGACAGGACCACTTTTATGGCTACACCTTC.

This clonotype was observed a few times. The chain employs TRBV20-1 and TRBJ2-2; D tentatively reads TRBD1 or TRBD2 (5 bases each). CDR3 length: 15 residues. The V end lost 1 base, the J end lost 0 bases, and 9 bases lay between the germline ends. CDR1 and CDR2 (germline): DFQATT, SNEGSKA (reference sequence). The CDR3 DNA reads TGCAGTGCTAGAGGGGGGACGGCGAACACCGGGGAGCTGTTTTTT. Translation gives CSARGGTANTGELFF.

This clonotype was detected ten times or more. The V and J genes are TRBV2 and TRBJ1-5; 10 nucleotides match TRBD1. Trimming took 8 bases from V and 7 from J; bases not matched to a gene: 5. Germline lookup yields CDR1 SNHLY and CDR2 FYNNEI. The CDR3 sequence is 13 residues long. The CDR3 nucleotides read TGTGCCAGCTCTGACAGGGGGCGACAGCCCCAGCATTTT. It yields the protein CASSDRGRQPQHF.

The sample holds many counts of this clonotype. The genes are TRBV12-3 or TRBV12-4 and TRBJ2-7, with a possible D match to TRBD2 (6 bases). Trimming shortened V by 3 bases and J by 12 bases, and 18 bases separated the two germline ends. This CDR3 has 13 residues. As DNA, the CDR3 is TGTGCCAGCAGTTTTGACATCTCCCCGGGGGTGTACTTC. It specifies CASSFDISPGVYF.

The chain combines TRBV6-5 with TRBJ1-2, with 7 positions matching TRBD1. The CDR3 extends over 13 amino acids. Germline lookup yields CDR1 MNHEY and CDR2 SVGAGI. Trimming at V came to 6 bases and at J to 4 bases, leaving 5 bases not matched to a gene. The CDR3 loop reads CASSMGQFYGYTF. The CDR3, as DNA: TGTGCCAGCAGCATGGGACAGTTCTATGGCTACACCTTC.

Relative to its sample, this clonotype is medium-sized. The CDR3 bases are TGTGCCATCGCTTCGACTTACGAGCAGTACTTC. It encodes CAIASTYEQYF. The chain is built from TRBV10-3 and TRBJ2-7, with D unclear. The germline V gene encodes CDR1 ENHRY and CDR2 SYGVKD. Trimming left V 8 bases short and J 4 bases short, with 9 bases between. This CDR3 has 11 amino acids.

This clonotype was seen repeatedly, ten times or more. The genes are TRBV11-2 and TRBJ2-6; D is unresolved. The germline V gene encodes CDR1 SGHAT and CDR2 FQNNGV. The CDR3 is made up of 16 amino acids. V lost 0 bases, J lost 0 bases, and 6 bases lay in between. The CDR3 spells CASSLEVHSGANVLTF. In DNA form, the CDR3 reads TGTGCCAGCAGCTTAGAAGTACACTCTGGGGCCAACGTCCTGACTTTC.

This clonotype was counted at least ten times. The chain recombines TRBV18 with TRBJ2-7; D not resolved. Germline V lookup: CDR1 KGHSH, CDR2 LQKENI. V shed 3 bases and J shed 0 bases, with 3 bases lying between them. CDR3 length equals 12 residues. As DNA, the CDR3 is TGTGCCAGCTCACCGCGCTCCTACGAGCAGTACTTC. Translation gives CASSPRSYEQYF. Full variable domain (rest looked up from reference TRBV18 and TRBJ2-7): NAGVMQNPRHLVRRRGQEARLRCSPMKGHSHVYWYRQLPEEGLKFMVYLQKENIIDESGMPKERFSAEFPKEGPSILRIQQVVRGDSAAYFCASSPRSYEQYFGPGTRLTVT.

This clonotype was recorded at least ten times. The chain employs TRBV6-4 and TRBJ1-1, with TRBD1 identical over 7 bases. CDR1 MRHNA and CDR2 SNTAGT come from the germline V gene. The CDR3 length is 14 residues. V dropped 6 bases and J dropped 1; count of bases not matched to a gene: 5. The CDR3 DNA is TGTGCCAGCAGGGACCGGACAGGGAACACTGAAGCTTTCTTT. This gives the protein CASRDRTGNTEAFF.

This clonotype appeared many times. V usage is TRBV11-3 and J usage is TRBJ2-7; D remains ambiguous. The V gene lost 2 bases and the J gene lost 4 bases, with 3 bases spanning the gap. The CDR3 has 11 amino acids. Germline CDR1 reads SGHNT; CDR2 reads YENEEA. Here the CDR3 reads CASSLRYEQYF. CDR3 bases: TGTGCCAGCAGCTTACGGTACGAGCAGTACTTC.

This clonotype was observed many times. This CDR3 reads CASSYTNRASYGYTF. In DNA, the CDR3 is TGTGCCAGCAGCTACACGAATCGGGCCTCCTATGGCTACACCTTC. The gene calls are TRBV3-1 and TRBJ1-2; D not certain. CDR1 and CDR2 (germline): LGHDT, YNNKEL (reference sequence). The CDR3 sequence is 15 residues long. V lost 5 bases and J lost 4, with 17 bases in between.

This clonotype was observed many times. The gene calls are TRBV7-9 and TRBJ1-1, with D uncertain. This CDR3 comprises 14 residues. V lost 2 bases and J lost 3, with 10 bases in between. Per the germline V gene, CDR1 is SEHNR and CDR2 is FQNEAQ (reference sequence). CDR3 nucleotide sequence: TGTGCCAGCAGCTTATCATACGCGGACACTGAAGCTTTCTTT. Protein: CASSLSYADTEAFF.

This clonotype was found a few times. A much larger clone lies one base from this, so it may be a read error. The chain uses TRBV27 and TRBJ2-7, with 8 bases that match TRBD1. Germline V gene sequence: CDR1 MNHEY, CDR2 SMNVEV (reference sequence). This CDR3 is 14 amino acids long. The CDR3 DNA follows: TGTGCCAGCAGTTTGACAGGGGCCTCCCACGAGCAGTACTTC. It encodes CASSLTGASHEQYF.

Regarding this clonotype: A much larger clone differs from this one at a single base, so this may be a read error. No conserved phenylalanine or tryptophan is present at the end of the CDR3, so a read error is the likely explanation. The chain is built from TRBV7-8 and TRBJ2-3; TRBD2 matches 9 bases. Germline loops: CDR1 SGHVS, CDR2 FQNEAQ. After removal of 1 base from V and 2 bases from J, the junction contained 4 bases not matched to a gene. The CDR3 spans 16 residues. The CDR3 DNA reads TGTGCCAGCAGCTTAGTTGCGGGAGGGGACACAGATACGCAGTATTCT. Translating gives CASSLVAGGDTDTQYS.

This clonotype was recorded a few times. The rearrangement joins TRBV11-2 to TRBJ2-3; D remains ambiguous. The CDR3 covers 12 residues. Trimming cost V 5 bases and J 4 bases, with 7 bases left between them. Germline CDR1 and CDR2: SGHAT and FQNNGV. DNA of the CDR3: TGTGCCAGCAGCCATGGACCAGATACGCAGTATTTT. Translating gives CASSHGPDTQYF.

This clonotype was observed at least ten times. The CDR3 spells CSGRTAIGETQYF. The CDR3 DNA reads TGCAGCGGCCGGACGGCCATCGGGGAGACCCAGTACTTC. The chain uses TRBV29-1 and TRBJ2-5; D not resolved. The CDR3 has 13 amino acids. V gave up 7 bases and J gave up 5 bases, with 17 bases separating them. CDR1 is SQVTM, CDR2 ANQGSEA, per germline.

This clonotype has at least ten counts. The chain employs TRBV29-1 and TRBJ2-7; TRBD1 agrees at 9 bases. This CDR3 comprises 12 residues. Per the germline V gene, CDR1 is SQVTM and CDR2 is ANQGSEA. With 3 bases clipped from V and 6 bases from J, the junction kept 3 bases outside the gene matches. The CDR3 reads CSVEGQGTEQYF. In DNA, the CDR3 is TGCAGCGTTGAGGGACAGGGTACCGAGCAGTACTTC.

This clonotype was detected many times. The chain links TRBV20-1 to TRBJ2-3, with 9 positions matching TRBD1. V was clipped by 5 bases and J by 6 bases; unmatched bases: 9. Germline values: CDR1 DFQATT, CDR2 SNEGSKA (reference sequence). This CDR3 comprises 14 residues. CDR3 in DNA: TGCAGTGCTTCCGGGACAGGGAACTTTGATACGCAGTATTTT. It codes for CSASGTGNFDTQYF.

This clonotype was recorded a few times. This chain connects TRBV28 to TRBJ2-1, with 8 bases fitting TRBD2. The junction had 13 bases not matched to a gene; V was cut back by 5 bases and J by 4 bases. The CDR3 has 17 residues. Germline V gene lookup returns CDR1 MDHEN and CDR2 SYDVKM. This CDR3 reads CASSLASPSGLYNEQFF. In DNA form, the CDR3 reads TGTGCCAGCAGTCTCGCCTCGCCTAGCGGGCTATACAATGAGCAGTTCTTC.

Comment on this clonotype: With a much larger clone just one base away, this may be a read error. The chain combines TRBV12-3 or TRBV12-4 with TRBJ2-7; 9 bases are shared with TRBD1. This CDR3 region has 16 residues. CDR3 DNA sequence: TGTACCAGCAGCCCCCATGGACAGGGGACAACCTACGAGCAGTACTTC. This encodes CTSSPHGQGTTYEQYF.

This clonotype appeared many times. The rearrangement uses TRBV7-9 and TRBJ1-2; 8 nucleotides match TRBD1. The CDR3 consists of 13 residues. V lost 4 bases, J lost 7 bases, and 5 bases stayed unmatched. From germline, CDR1 is SEHNR and CDR2 FQNEAQ (reference sequence). CDR3 region: CASSSGGAGGYTF. The CDR3 DNA reads TGTGCCAGCAGCTCAGGGGGCGCCGGTGGCTACACCTTC.